This T cell receptor (beta chain) was found in a study of CD8 T cells in Susac syndrome. Regarding the study as a whole: By the study's own acknowledgment, its TCR sequencing and HLA analysis included relatively few individuals.

This clonotype was recorded only once. Its target is not known. Looked up from germline, CDR1 is MNHEY and CDR2 is SMNVEV (reference sequence). The V end lost 6 bases, the J end lost 2 bases, and 17 bases lay between the germline ends. This CDR3 region has 15 residues. RNA amounts of roughly 0.45 to 1 ug underwent reverse transcription with random hexamers. immunoSEQ multiplex PCR amplified TCR beta CDR3 across 54 Vbeta, 13 Jbeta. Via MiXCR, TCRdb re-called the immunoSEQ multiplex PCR reads, giving one row per CDR3 protein. The sample carries about 60,000 distinct CDR3 sequences, roughly 94% recorded once. Sequencing of TCR beta was performed on blood CD8+ and CD4+ T cells.

The chain couples TRBV27 to TRBJ2-7; D possibly corresponds to TRBD1 (7 bases). This clonotype originated in a human donor with multiple sclerosis. Sequenced input: CD8+ T cells from PBMCs. CDR3: CASSPRGDTTYEQYF. In DNA form, the CDR3 reads TGTGCCAGCAGCCCCAGGGGGGACACCACCTACGAGCAGTACTTC.